This TCR beta chain appears in the sequencing data of a study of response to subunit inactivated influenza vaccine. Study-wide results and caveats: Authors suggested each seasonal influenza vaccination recruits few new T cells.

This clonotype was seen repeatedly, ten times or more. The antigen is unknown. TCRdb reprocessed the RT-PCR reads with MiXCR, giving one entry per CDR3 protein. The top ten clones hold around a tenth of a sample with approximately 700,000 distinct CDR3 sequences, 15% to 19% of them seen once. The specimen was PBMCs from blood, collected roughly 12 days after vaccination. The clonotype was recovered from a man aged 45-65 years who received an inactivated influenza vaccine.

In DNA form, the CDR3 reads TGTGCCAGCAGCCCCCGAGGGCTTAACACCGGGGAGCTGTTTTTT. Translated, it gives CASSPRGLNTGELFF. The V gene is TRBV12-3 or TRBV12-4, the J gene TRBJ2-2; D is possibly TRBD2 (5 bases). The CDR3 is 15 residues long. The V gene lost 6 bases and the J gene lost 2 bases, with 13 bases spanning the gap.